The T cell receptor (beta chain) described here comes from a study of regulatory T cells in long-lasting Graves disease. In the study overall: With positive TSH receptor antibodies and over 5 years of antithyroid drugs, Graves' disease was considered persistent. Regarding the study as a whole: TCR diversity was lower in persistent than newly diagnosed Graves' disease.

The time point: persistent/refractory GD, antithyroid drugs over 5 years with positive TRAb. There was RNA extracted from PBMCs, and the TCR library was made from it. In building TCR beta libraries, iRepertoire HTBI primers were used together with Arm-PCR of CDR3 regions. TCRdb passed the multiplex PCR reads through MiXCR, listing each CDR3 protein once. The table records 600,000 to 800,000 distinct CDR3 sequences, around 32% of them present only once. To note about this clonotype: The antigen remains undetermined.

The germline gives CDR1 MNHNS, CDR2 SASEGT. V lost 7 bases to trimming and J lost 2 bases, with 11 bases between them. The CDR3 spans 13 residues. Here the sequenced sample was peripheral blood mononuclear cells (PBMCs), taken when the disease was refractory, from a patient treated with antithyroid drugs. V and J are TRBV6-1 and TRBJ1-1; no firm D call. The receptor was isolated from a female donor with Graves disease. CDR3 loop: CASTFPENTEAFF. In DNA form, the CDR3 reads TGTGCCAGCACCTTCCCCGAAAACACTGAAGCTTTCTTT.